This T cell receptor gamma chain derives from a study of gamma-delta T cells after stem cell transplantation. TCRdb redid clone calling on the RT-PCR reads using CATT. The data hold over 2,000 gamma-chain clones, with about 6.9% observed a single time. This clone appeared a few times. This probably arose from a read error, given a far larger clone one base away. The same CDR3 can be traced to other DNA sequences in this sample. The CDR3 is 15 amino acids. V lost 3 bases, J lost 3 bases, and 11 bases stayed unmatched. Germline CDR1 is GITISATS and CDR2 is ISYDGTV (reference sequence). The receptor was isolated from a human donor. It is not recorded whose cells these are; they may come from a transplant donor. The chain couples TRGV9 to TRGJ1 or TRGJ2. Matching the DNA to germline supplied the J gene, which TCRdb does not give. The sequenced sample was gamma-delta T cells. The CDR3: CALWETGLLYYKKLF. The CDR3 DNA reads as TGTGCCTTGTGGGAGACAGGACTCCTTTATTATAAGAAACTCTTT.